Presented here are 27 T cell receptor beta chains from one specimen sequenced in a study of T-cell reconstitution after alpha-beta-depleted transplantation in children. Unique molecular identifiers were incorporated during preparation of the TCRbeta library. Each CDR3 protein gets one entry after TCRdb re-called the PCR reads with MiXCR. The sample contains roughly 7,000 distinct CDR3 sequences, about a sixth of which appear only once. The material sequenced was PBMCs, taken before TCRalphabeta/CD19-depleted stem cell transplant. These receptors came from a boy aged 2 to 9 with acute lymphoblastic leukemia, due to receive a stem cell transplant.

Sample share makes this clonotype medium-sized. J is TRBJ2-7 and V is TRBV5-1; 8 nucleotides line up with TRBD1. Germline V CDR1 and CDR2: SGHRS, YFSETQ. The CDR3 consists of 15 residues. The ends lost 2 bases at V and 2 bases at J; junction bases unmatched: 6. CDR3 sequence (DNA): TGCGCCAGCAGCTTCGGGGACAGGCCCCCCTACGAGCAGTACTTC. Its protein product is CASSFGDRPPYEQYF.

The sample holds many counts of this clonotype. The gene calls are TRBV4-2 and TRBJ2-7; D unresolved. Trimming pared 4 bases from V and 0 bases from J, leaving 10 bases between. The germline V gene has CDR1 LGHNA and CDR2 YNFKEQ. The CDR3 runs to 14 residues. The CDR3 loop is CASSPREVSYEQYF. The CDR3 DNA is TGTGCCAGCAGCCCTAGGGAAGTCTCCTACGAGCAGTACTTC.

This clonotype was observed at least ten times. This sequence joins TRBV5-1 and TRBJ2-5; the match to TRBD1 covers 12 bases. CDR3 size: 15 residues. The V gene's germline CDR1 is SGHRS and CDR2 YFSETQ. V shed 6 bases and J 5 bases; nucleotides not matched to a gene: 8. CDR3 residues: CASTSGQGAGETQYF. The CDR3, as DNA: TGCGCCAGCACCTCGGGACAGGGGGCCGGGGAGACCCAGTACTTC.

This clonotype is classed as medium-sized. V gene TRBV6-1 combines with J gene TRBJ2-7, with TRBD2 as a possible D gene (5 bases). The V gene's germline CDR1 is MNHNS and CDR2 SASEGT. The CDR3 length is 15 residues. V shed 1 base and J shed 2 bases, with 12 bases lying between them. DNA for the CDR3: TGTGCCAGCAGTGAAGTCGCGGCCGGGGCCTACGAGCAGTACTTC. Translation gives CASSEVAAGAYEQYF.

This clonotype is categorized as medium-sized (0.01 to 0.1%). The CDR3 loop reads CAISENLGTYGYTF. The DNA of the CDR3 is TGTGCCATCAGTGAAAACTTGGGGACCTATGGCTACACCTTC. This rearrangement joins TRBV10-3 to TRBJ1-2; D possibly corresponds to TRBD1 (5 bases). Germline CDR1 ENHRY, CDR2 SYGVKD. This CDR3 is built from 14 residues. The V gene lost 3 bases and the J gene lost 4 bases, with 12 bases spanning the gap.

The rearrangement links TRBV9 to TRBJ2-5; TRBD2 aligns across 11 bases. CDR3 length equals 17 residues. Trimming at V came to 0 bases and at J to 1 base, leaving 5 bases not matched to a gene. CDR1 and CDR2 from the germline V gene are SGDLS and YYNGEE. The DNA of the CDR3 is TGTGCCAGCAGCGTAGACCTAGCGGGGGGCACCCAAGAGACCCAGTACTTC. This sequence encodes CASSVDLAGGTQETQYF.

In its sample, this clonotype was seen many times. The chain is built from TRBV11-2 and TRBJ2-7; 10 bases map to TRBD1. J gave up 9 bases and V 5 bases, and 10 bases lay outside the gene matches. The V gene's germline CDR1 is SGHAT and CDR2 FQNNGV. The CDR3 sequence is 14 residues long. CDR3 sequence: CASSPPDRGASQYF. CDR3 in DNA: TGTGCCAGCAGCCCACCGGACAGGGGGGCGTCGCAGTACTTC.

The V gene is TRBV19, the J gene TRBJ2-3; D is ambiguous. There are 14 residues in the CDR3. Per the germline V gene, CDR1 is LNHDA and CDR2 is SQIVND (reference sequence). V lost 6 bases, J lost 2 bases, and 12 bases lay in between. CDR3 region: CASSPRLVTDTQYF. Here the CDR3 DNA reads TGTGCCAGTAGCCCTAGACTCGTCACAGATACGCAGTATTTT.

In its sample, this clonotype ranks as medium-sized (0.01 to 0.1%). This chain joins TRBV7-2 and TRBJ1-1; D is possibly TRBD1 (6 bases). Germline CDR1 and CDR2: SGHTA and FQGNSA. V lost 5 bases, J lost 1 base, and 17 bases lay in between. This CDR3 contains 16 residues. The CDR3 coding sequence is TGTGCCAGCAGCCTCGGACAGTTCCTCGCGAACACTGAAGCTTTCTTT. Translating it yields CASSLGQFLANTEAFF.

Within the sample, this clonotype is medium-sized (0.01 to 0.1%). This chain links TRBV12-3 or TRBV12-4 with TRBJ2-7; TRBD2 is a possible D gene (5 bases). Trimming took 2 bases from V and 7 from J, leaving 9 bases between them. The CDR3 is 12 amino acids. The CDR3 protein is CASSLSRGEQYF. The DNA for the CDR3 is TGTGCCAGCAGTTTATCCCGGGGTGAGCAGTACTTC.

By sample fraction, this clonotype is medium-sized (0.01 to 0.1%). This rearrangement joins TRBV6-2 or TRBV6-3 to TRBJ2-3; no reliable D call. V dropped 7 bases and J dropped 6 bases, with 8 bases sitting between them. There are 11 residues in the CDR3. Per the germline V gene, CDR1 is MNHEY and CDR2 is SVGEGT. The CDR3 is CASTQGDTQYF. The CDR3 DNA reads as TGTGCCAGCACTCAAGGGGATACGCAGTATTTT.

This clonotype is labeled as medium-sized. The chain couples TRBV12-3 or TRBV12-4 to TRBJ2-1, with D possibly matching TRBD2 (6 bases). Trimming took 4 bases from V and 8 from J, leaving 9 bases between them. The CDR3 covers 12 residues. This CDR3 is CASSYGGDEQFF. The CDR3 region has the DNA TGTGCCAGCAGTTACGGCGGGGATGAGCAGTTCTTC.

Many counts were recorded for this clonotype. J is TRBJ1-2 and V is TRBV11-2, with D tentatively TRBD1 (5 bases). Germline V lookup: CDR1 SGHAT, CDR2 FQNNGV. V was trimmed by 0 bases and J by 4 bases, leaving 9 bases between them. There are 14 residues in the CDR3. CDR3 nucleotide sequence: TGTGCCAGCAGCTTAGAGGCGGGGGGCTATGGCTACACCTTC. This translates into CASSLEAGGYGYTF.

This clonotype was recorded at least ten times. This sequence joins TRBV18 and TRBJ1-4; a weak D match, TRBD1 (6 bases). Deletions cut 3 bases from V and 6 bases from J, with 17 bases between. In germline, CDR1 is KGHSH, CDR2 LQKENI. The CDR3 covers 16 residues. The CDR3 sequence is CASSPSIGGPDEKLFF. For the CDR3, the DNA is TGTGCCAGCTCACCGTCCATCGGGGGGCCGGATGAAAAACTGTTTTTT. The complete variable domain, with remaining parts taken from reference TRBV18 and TRBJ1-4, reads NAGVMQNPRHLVRRRGQEARLRCSPMKGHSHVYWYRQLPEEGLKFMVYLQKENIIDESGMPKERFSAEFPKEGPSILRIQQVVRGDSAAYFCASSPSIGGPDEKLFFGSGTQLSVL.

Comment on this clonotype: A much larger clone is a single base away; this may be a read error. The chain employs TRBV6-4 and TRBJ1-5; D uncertain. Germline values: CDR1 MRHNA, CDR2 SNTAGT. This CDR3 is 13 amino acids long. Trimming shortened V by 2 bases and J by 4 bases, and 6 bases separated the two germline ends. CDR3: CASSDKDNQPQHF. The CDR3 coding sequence is TGTGCCAGCAGTGACAAGGATAATCAGCCCCAGCATTTT.

This clonotype was seen repeatedly, ten times or more. V and J are TRBV12-3 or TRBV12-4 and TRBJ1-1; TRBD1 agrees at 9 bases. J was trimmed by 5 bases and V by 5 bases; bases with no gene match: 3. The length of the CDR3 is 13 residues. This CDR3 reads CASSTDRGTEAFF. CDR3 bases: TGTGCCAGCAGTACCGACAGGGGGACTGAAGCTTTCTTT.

The rearrangement joins TRBV12-3 or TRBV12-4 to TRBJ2-3; D not certain. The V gene lost 1 base and the J gene lost 5 bases, with 10 bases spanning the gap. This CDR3 is built from 14 residues. The chain's CDR3 is CASSLGLERDTQYF. For the CDR3, the DNA is TGTGCCAGCAGTTTAGGGCTAGAGCGAGATACGCAGTATTTT.

Ten or more counts support this clonotype. This chain uses TRBV12-3 or TRBV12-4 with TRBJ2-5, with a weak D call TRBD2 (6 bases). V was cut by 7 bases and J by 1 base, with 13 bases left in between. This CDR3 comprises 14 residues. As DNA, the CDR3 is TGTGCCAGCAACCTCGGGACTCCCCAAGAGACCCAGTACTTC. This gives the protein CASNLGTPQETQYF.

By share of the sample, this clonotype is medium-sized (0.01 to 0.1%). J is TRBJ2-7 and V is TRBV20-1; D is ambiguous. The V and J ends lost 0 bases and 3 bases respectively, with 6 bases between them. Germline V gene lookup returns CDR1 DFQATT and CDR2 SNEGSKA (reference sequence). CDR3 length: 12 residues. The CDR3 loop is CSARDEFYEQYF. CDR3 bases: TGCAGTGCTAGAGATGAGTTCTACGAGCAGTACTTC.

This clonotype was detected many times. The chain links TRBV11-3 to TRBJ2-3; 9 bases fit TRBD1. V was clipped by 5 bases and J by 5 bases; unmatched bases: 8. The CDR3 is made up of 15 amino acids. Germline assignment: CDR1 SGHNT and CDR2 YENEEA. This chain's CDR3 is CASSRGTGREDTQYF. DNA of the CDR3: TGTGCCAGCAGCCGAGGGACAGGGAGGGAAGATACGCAGTATTTT.

This clonotype has only a few counts. The rearrangement joins TRBV10-1 to TRBJ1-1; TRBD1 is a possible D gene (5 bases). V lost 5 bases to trimming and J lost 1 base, with 8 bases between them. The length of the CDR3 is 13 residues. Germline V gene data show CDR1 as WNHNN and CDR2 as SYGVQD (reference sequence). The chain's CDR3 is CASSRGSNTEAFF. Here the CDR3 DNA reads TGCGCCAGCAGTCGGGGGTCGAACACTGAAGCTTTCTTT.

This clonotype was counted ten times or more. The rearrangement links TRBV14 to TRBJ1-4; weak D call: TRBD1 (5 bases). Trimming stripped 3 bases from V and 2 bases from J, with 10 bases between. Germline V gene sequence: CDR1 SGHDN, CDR2 FVKESK. This CDR3 is 15 amino acids long. DNA for the CDR3: TGTGCCAGCAGCCAGGTAGCAGGGACTAATGAAAAACTGTTTTTT. Its translation: CASSQVAGTNEKLFF.

By sample share, this clonotype is medium-sized. The chain links TRBV27 to TRBJ2-2; TRBD1 might be the D (6 bases). V was pared by 7 bases and J by 5 bases, with 14 bases between. Germline CDR1 reads MNHEY; CDR2 reads SMNVEV (reference sequence). The CDR3 consists of 14 residues. CDR3 amino acids: CASNQNRETGELFF. The CDR3 nucleotides are TGTGCCAGCAACCAGAACAGGGAAACCGGGGAGCTGTTTTTT.

This clonotype is labeled medium-sized. The chain links TRBV12-3 or TRBV12-4 to TRBJ1-2, with unresolved D. V lost 5 bases and J lost 2, with 6 bases in between. CDR3 size: 12 residues. Here the CDR3 reads CASSGRNYGYTF. Written as DNA, the CDR3 is TGTGCCAGCAGTGGCAGGAACTATGGCTACACCTTC.

This clonotype is classed as medium-sized. The chain uses TRBV7-2 and TRBJ2-3, with TRBD2 identical over 11 bases. In germline, CDR1 is SGHTA, CDR2 FQGNSA. The CDR3 consists of 16 residues. Unmatched junction bases numbered 7, after V lost 5 bases and J lost 3 bases. The CDR3 nucleotides are TGTGCCAGCAGCCCCTTTAGCGGGGGGGCGACAGATACGCAGTATTTT. As protein: CASSPFSGGATDTQYF.

This clonotype is labeled as medium-sized. The chain employs TRBV2 and TRBJ1-2; D gene unclear. The V end lost 6 bases, the J end lost 0 bases, and 5 bases lay between the germline ends. Germline V gives CDR1 SNHLY, CDR2 FYNNEI. The CDR3 runs to 12 residues. Written as DNA, the CDR3 is TGTGCCAGCAGCACAGCTAACTATGGCTACACCTTC. This translates into CASSTANYGYTF.

The chain employs TRBV7-9 and TRBJ1-3; D not resolved. The CDR3 consists of 11 residues. The germline CDR1 and CDR2 sequences are SEHNR and FQNEAQ (reference sequence). V was pared by 11 bases and J by 3 bases, with 8 bases between. The CDR3: CALTVGNTIYF. The CDR3 coding sequence is TGTGCCCTAACAGTTGGAAACACCATATATTTT. The full variable domain, in which reference TRBV7-9 and TRBJ1-3 provide the parts outside the CDR3, is DTGVSQNPRHKITKRGQNVTFRCDPISEHNRLYWYRQTLGQGPEFLTYFQNEAQLEKSRLLSDRFSAERPKGSFSTLEIQRTEQGDSAMYLCALTVGNTIYFGEGSWLTVV.